The 12 T cell receptor beta chains in this list originate from one sample, sequenced in a study of T cell responses to AZD1222 COVID-19 vaccine. Sequencing was performed with immunoSEQ multiplex PCR; in TCRdb, only in-frame clones are kept and a portion is missing. The table records 140,000 to 150,000 clones, about 90% of them present only once. This sample comprised peripheral blood, obtained on day 0 of MenACWY control vaccination. The receptors shown here come from an adult in good health.

This sequence joins TRBV24-1 and TRBJ1-3; D is possibly TRBD1 (5 bases). Trimming removed 7 bases from V and 0 bases from J, with 15 bases in between. Germline loops: CDR1 KGHDR, CDR2 SFDVKD. This CDR3 is 16 amino acids long. The CDR3, as DNA: TGTGCCACCAGGGGGGGACCGACCAGCTCTGGAAACACCATATATTTT. Protein: CATRGGPTSSGNTIYF.

This chain connects TRBV24-1 to TRBJ2-5; no definite D call. V lost 7 bases and J 2 bases, leaving 7 bases between the germline ends. The CDR3 extends over 12 amino acids. Per germline, CDR1 KGHDR and CDR2 SFDVKD. The CDR3 sequence: CATRTRQETQYF. Here the CDR3 DNA reads TGTGCCACCAGGACCCGTCAAGAGACCCAGTACTTC.

V and J are TRBV19 and TRBJ2-5; D is possibly TRBD1 (5 bases). From germline, CDR1 is LNHDA and CDR2 SQIVND (reference sequence). V gave up 3 bases and J gave up 5 bases, with 19 bases separating them. This CDR3 spans 16 amino acids. CDR3: CASSMGVKGVGETQYF. CDR3 DNA: TGTGCCAGTAGTATGGGCGTGAAAGGGGTAGGGGAGACCCAGTACTTC.

The chain uses TRBV18 and TRBJ2-5; D is perhaps TRBD1 (6 bases). The CDR3 extends over 16 amino acids. Germline V CDR1 and CDR2: KGHSH, LQKENI. V was trimmed by 1 base and J by 4 bases, leaving 16 bases between them. Here the CDR3 reads CASSPRQDSHRETQYF. The CDR3 coding sequence is TGTGCCAGCTCACCACGACAGGACAGTCATCGAGAGACCCAGTACTTC.

This chain connects TRBV5-1 to TRBJ2-5, with 8 bases lining up with TRBD1. After removal of 3 bases from V and 2 bases from J, the junction contained 3 bases not matched to a gene. The germline gives CDR1 SGHRS, CDR2 YFSETQ. The CDR3 spans 14 residues. CDR3 loop: CASSWGTGQETQYF. CDR3 DNA: TGCGCCAGCAGCTGGGGGACAGGACAAGAGACCCAGTACTTC.

V usage is TRBV7-3 and J usage is TRBJ2-7; no clear D gene. V gave up 1 base and J gave up 3 bases, with 7 bases separating them. The CDR3 is 13 residues long. Germline lookup yields CDR1 SGHTA and CDR2 FQGTGA. DNA of the CDR3: TGTGCCAGCAGCTTAAGCCTGGACTACGAGCAGTACTTC. This codes for CASSLSLDYEQYF. The complete variable domain, with remaining parts taken from reference TRBV7-3 and TRBJ2-7, reads GAGVSQTPSNKVTEKGKYVELRCDPISGHTALYWYRQSLGQGPEFLIYFQGTGAADDSGLPNDRFFAVRPEGSVSTLKIQRTERGDSAVYLCASSLSLDYEQYFGPGTRLTVT.

The chain employs TRBV27 and TRBJ1-3; 9 bases match TRBD1. Trimming removed 6 bases from V and 4 bases from J; junction bases left unmatched: 10. The CDR3 covers 16 residues. CDR1 is MNHEY, CDR2 SMNVEV, per germline (reference sequence). CDR3 sequence: CASSRSWTGAGNTIYF. CDR3 bases: TGTGCCAGCAGCCGCTCTTGGACAGGGGCAGGAAACACCATATATTTT.

CDR3 DNA: TGTGCCAGCCGTAAGGGGGGAGCCTACGAGCAGTACTTC. It codes for CASRKGGAYEQYF. The chain has TRBV6-5 and TRBJ2-7; D could derive from TRBD1 or TRBD2 (6 bases each). CDR1 MNHEY and CDR2 SVGAGI come from the germline V gene. This CDR3 has 13 amino acids. V was clipped by 8 bases and J by 2 bases, with 13 bases between them.

The chain has TRBV3-1 (or the pseudogene TRBV3-2) and TRBJ1-1; unclear D gene. In germline, CDR1 is LGHDT, CDR2 YNNKEL (reference sequence). Trimming cost V 5 bases and J 6 bases, with 22 bases left between them. The CDR3 has 16 residues. CDR3 sequence reads: CASSKRERRERAEAFF. The CDR3 DNA reads as TGTGCCAGCAGCAAAAGAGAACGGAGGGAACGAGCTGAAGCTTTCTTT.

V and J are TRBV9 and TRBJ2-7, with a weak D call TRBD1 (5 bases). The germline CDR1 and CDR2 sequences are SGDLS and YYNGEE. The CDR3 has 12 residues. V gave up 4 bases and J gave up 3 bases, with 8 bases separating them. The CDR3 coding sequence is TGTGCCAGCAGCCACGACAGCTACGAGCAGTACTTC. Its translation is CASSHDSYEQYF.

The chain recombines TRBV18 with TRBJ1-2; 8 bases fit TRBD1. Trimming cost V 6 bases and J 8 bases; bases outside gene matches: 17. The CDR3 runs 16 residues. Germline assignment: CDR1 KGHSH and CDR2 LQKENI. CDR3 in amino acids: CASSLQRGLQGDGYTF. DNA for the CDR3: TGTGCCAGCTCGCTACAACGGGGTTTACAGGGGGACGGCTACACCTTC.

V and J are TRBV9 and TRBJ1-6, with D unclear. The CDR3 is made up of 16 amino acids. Germline assignment: CDR1 SGDLS and CDR2 YYNGEE. V dropped 4 bases and J dropped 9 bases, with 20 bases sitting between them. The CDR3: CASSPTSSAVGSPLHF. The CDR3 bases are TGTGCCAGCAGCCCAACCTCAAGTGCCGTGGGTTCACCCCTCCACTTT.